Shown below are 24 T cell receptor beta chains from a single sample sequenced in a study of regulatory T cells in long-lasting Graves disease. Time point denoted: newly diagnosed GD, antithyroid drugs for less than 3 months. The TCR library was prepared using RNA isolated from PBMCs. TCR beta libraries were built with iRepertoire HTBI primers and Arm-PCR of CDR3 regions. Via MiXCR, TCRdb re-called the multiplex PCR reads, giving one row per CDR3 protein. The sample consists of around 420,000 distinct CDR3 sequences, 15% of them appearing once. The sample in question was peripheral blood mononuclear cells (PBMCs), obtained at new diagnosis, from a patient treated with antithyroid drugs. The receptors derive from a female donor with Graves disease.

This clonotype was detected only a few times. This chain links TRBV29-1 with TRBJ2-4; D is perhaps TRBD1 (6 bases). The CDR3 loop spans 11 amino acids. Germline CDR1 reads SQVTM; CDR2 reads ANQGSEA. Trimming pared 7 bases from V and 5 bases from J, leaving 9 bases between. This chain's CDR3 is CSAGTQNIQYF. Written as DNA, the CDR3 is TGCAGCGCCGGGACACAAAACATTCAGTACTTC.

This clonotype was counted at least ten times. The J gene is TRBJ1-1, the V gene TRBV3-1, with 9 nucleotides matching TRBD1. The CDR3 is 16 amino acids. CDR1 is LGHDT and CDR2 is YNNKEL in the germline V gene (reference sequence). Losses at the gene ends were 0 bases for V and 1 base for J; bases not matched to a gene: 3. CDR3 region: CASSQDNRGRNTEAFF. The DNA of the CDR3 is TGTGCCAGCAGCCAAGATAACAGGGGGCGGAACACTGAAGCTTTCTTT.

This clonotype was counted many times. The chain joins TRBV12-3 or TRBV12-4 to TRBJ2-4, with 7 bases identical to TRBD1. V was pared by 3 bases and J by 0 bases, with 8 bases of the junction left unmatched. This CDR3 contains 17 residues. In DNA, the CDR3 is TGTGCCAGCAGTTTGGGACAGCCGATAATAGCCAAAAACATTCAGTACTTC. Amino acids: CASSLGQPIIAKNIQYF.

The chain couples TRBV24-1 to TRBJ2-1; 11 bases fit TRBD1. J gave up 6 bases and V 7 bases, and 1 base lay outside the gene matches. The CDR3 covers 13 residues. The germline V gene has CDR1 KGHDR and CDR2 SFDVKD. CDR3 DNA: TGTGCCACCAGGGACAGGGGGCGCAATGAGCAGTTCTTC. It specifies CATRDRGRNEQFF.

This clonotype was observed many times. The J gene is TRBJ2-5, the V gene TRBV6-1; D is undetermined. Looked up from germline, CDR1 is MNHNS and CDR2 is SASEGT. V gave up 5 bases and J gave up 5 bases, with 9 bases separating them. This CDR3 comprises 12 residues. CDR3 bases: TGTGCCAGCAGTCGGTCTGAGGAGACCCAGTACTTC. Residues: CASSRSEETQYF.

This clonotype was counted between two and nine times. This chain connects TRBV2 to TRBJ2-3, with D perhaps matching TRBD2 (6 bases). Germline V gives CDR1 SNHLY, CDR2 FYNNEI. V gave up 10 bases and J gave up 8 bases, with 13 bases separating them. There are 11 residues in the CDR3. Here the CDR3 reads CATSGEGTQYF. The DNA of the CDR3 is TGTGCCACCTCGGGGGAAGGTACGCAGTATTTT. Full variable domain (rest looked up from reference TRBV2 and TRBJ2-3): EPEVTQTPSHQVTQMGQEVILRCVPISNHLYFYWYRQILGQKVEFLVSFYNNEISEKSEIFDDQFSVERPDGSNFTLKIRSTKLEDSAMYFCATSGEGTQYFGPGTRLTVL.

In its sample, this clonotype was seen a few times. The chain links TRBV6-8 to TRBJ2-5; D is undetermined. There are 16 residues in the CDR3. The germline V and J ends were trimmed by 10 bases and 2 bases, with 23 bases remaining between them. The germline V gene encodes CDR1 MNHGY and CDR2 SAAAGT. DNA of the CDR3: TGTGCCACCATGATCTCGCTGGGCAGACCTCAAGAGACCCAGTACTTC. Protein sequence: CATMISLGRPQETQYF.

This clonotype came up many times. This chain joins TRBV5-1 and TRBJ2-1; a weak D match, TRBD1 (7 bases). CDR1 is SGHRS and CDR2 is YFSETQ in the germline V gene. V shed 5 bases and J shed 6 bases, with 12 bases lying between them. The CDR3 length is 13 residues. The CDR3 DNA reads as TGCGCCAGCAGACCAGGGGGAGGCAATGAGCAGTTCTTC. It is translated as CASRPGGGNEQFF.

This clonotype was seen repeatedly, ten times or more. This chain uses TRBV2 with TRBJ1-1; 9 positions match TRBD1. This CDR3 has 15 residues. Germline V gives CDR1 SNHLY, CDR2 FYNNEI. After removal of 5 bases from V and 5 bases from J, the junction contained 9 bases not matched to a gene. The CDR3 spells CASSLEGQGFTEAFF. In nucleotides, the CDR3 is TGTGCCAGCAGTCTCGAGGGACAGGGTTTTACTGAAGCTTTCTTT.

There are many counts of this clonotype. CDR3 in amino acids: CASSFRQDSYNEQFF. Here the CDR3 DNA reads TGTGCCAGCAGCTTTCGACAGGACTCCTACAATGAGCAGTTCTTC. J is TRBJ2-1 and V is TRBV5-5, with D maybe TRBD1 (6 bases). V lost 2 bases and J lost 0, with 9 bases in between. CDR3 length: 15 amino acids. Germline CDR1 SGHKS, CDR2 YYEKEE (reference sequence).

This clonotype was picked up many times. V gene TRBV27 combines with J gene TRBJ2-7, with D perhaps matching TRBD2 (5 bases). V was clipped by 6 bases and J by 3 bases, with 18 bases between them. This CDR3 region has 15 residues. Germline V gives CDR1 MNHEY, CDR2 SMNVEV (reference sequence). CDR3 protein: CASSPRRAPIYEQYF. For the CDR3, the DNA is TGTGCCAGCAGCCCAAGGCGGGCCCCTATCTACGAGCAGTACTTC.

This clonotype was observed a handful of times. The CDR3 DNA reads as TGTGCCAGCAGCCAAAGGTCGGGAGGTCCCTACGAGCAGTACTTC. Protein: CASSQRSGGPYEQYF. The genes are TRBV3-2 and TRBJ2-7; TRBD2, the table's D call, was not compared with the DNA. TRBV3-2 is marked as a pseudogene. The CDR3 loop spans 15 amino acids.

This sequence joins TRBV11-1 and TRBJ1-5, with D unclear. Per germline, CDR1 SGHAT and CDR2 FQDESV (reference sequence). The CDR3 runs to 14 residues. V was cut by 8 bases and J by 8 bases, with 19 bases left in between. As DNA, the CDR3 is TGTGCCAGCTCACCCGGAGTAGGGAGGAAGCCCCAGCATTTT. This gives the protein CASSPGVGRKPQHF.

This clonotype was found many times. The chain combines TRBV11-2 with TRBJ2-7; the match to TRBD2 covers 10 bases. The V segment lost 5 bases and the J segment 0 bases; nucleotides outside the gene matches: 7. This CDR3 comprises 16 residues. Germline loops: CDR1 SGHAT, CDR2 FQNNGV. CDR3: CASSRLAGPSSYEQYF. In nucleotides, the CDR3 is TGTGCCAGCAGCCGACTAGCGGGCCCGAGCTCCTACGAGCAGTACTTC.

The table lists this clonotype with many counts. This chain links TRBV7-2 with TRBJ2-1, with 13 bases aligning to TRBD2. Germline loops: CDR1 SGHTA, CDR2 FQGNSA. V shed 7 bases, J shed 5 bases, and the junction held 14 bases outside the gene matches. CDR3 length equals 18 residues. In nucleotides, the CDR3 is TGTGCCAGCACCCTGACTAGCGGGGGGCGGCCGTATGACAATGAGCAGTTCTTC. Protein product: CASTLTSGGRPYDNEQFF.

This clonotype was counted between two and nine times. The junction departs from the called germline gene at one end, perhaps through a read error. DNA of the CDR3: TGCGCCAGCAGCAAAAGTACTGAGGGCCCAGTCTTC. Translated: CASSKSTEGPVF. The chain links TRBV4-1 to TRBJ2-5, with D tentatively TRBD2 (5 bases). The CDR3 spans 12 residues. Germline CDR1 and CDR2: MGHRA and YSYEKL.

This clonotype was counted many times. The genes are TRBV7-2 and TRBJ2-4; 14 nucleotides agree with TRBD2. V trimming: 1 base; J trimming: 9 bases; junction bases outside the gene matches: 5. Germline V lookup: CDR1 SGHTA, CDR2 FQGNSA. The CDR3 consists of 16 residues. The CDR3: CASSLGGTSGGFIQYF. For the CDR3, the DNA is TGTGCCAGCAGCTTAGGAGGGACTAGCGGGGGCTTCATTCAGTACTTC.

The CDR3: CAARKSGGEETQYF. The CDR3 DNA is TGTGCCGCTCGAAAATCGGGTGGAGAAGAGACCCAGTACTTC. The chain is built from TRBV10-3 and TRBJ2-5; no clear D. V lost 11 bases, J lost 3 bases, and 19 bases lay in between. Germline values: CDR1 ENHRY, CDR2 SYGVKD. The CDR3 is made up of 14 amino acids.

This clonotype was seen many times. The chain recombines TRBV5-4 with TRBJ1-1, with D possibly matching TRBD1 (6 bases). Germline V gene lookup returns CDR1 SGHNT and CDR2 YYREEE (reference sequence). V gave up 0 bases and J gave up 6 bases, with 15 bases separating them. The CDR3 consists of 15 residues. Here the CDR3 DNA reads TGTGCCAGCAGCTTGGGTGGGGGCTTCGTCTCTGAAGCTTTCTTT. This codes for CASSLGGGFVSEAFF.

This chain links TRBV18 with TRBJ2-7, with 11 bases that match TRBD2. Germline V gene sequence: CDR1 KGHSH, CDR2 LQKENI. V shed 3 bases, J shed 7 bases, and the junction held 8 bases outside the gene matches. This CDR3 region has 15 residues. CDR3 coding DNA: TGTGCCAGCTCACCCGGGACTAGCGGTGGTGGAGAGCAGTACTTC. This translates into CASSPGTSGGGEQYF. Complete variable domain (other parts from reference TRBV18 and TRBJ2-7): NAGVMQNPRHLVRRRGQEARLRCSPMKGHSHVYWYRQLPEEGLKFMVYLQKENIIDESGMPKERFSAEFPKEGPSILRIQQVVRGDSAAYFCASSPGTSGGGEQYFGPGTRLTVT.

This clonotype was picked up many times. V and J are TRBV2 and TRBJ2-7, with 10 bases identical to TRBD1. Germline-derived CDR1 and CDR2 are SNHLY and FYNNEI. This CDR3 is built from 15 residues. With 7 bases clipped from V and 5 bases from J, the junction kept 11 bases outside the gene matches. In DNA form, the CDR3 reads TGTGCCAGCAAAGACCGGGACAGGGGATTTGACGAGCAGTACTTC. The encoded protein is CASKDRDRGFDEQYF.

This clonotype appeared many times. The chain uses TRBV18 and TRBJ2-7; D gene ambiguous. The CDR3 totals 14 residues. Trimming took 0 bases from V and 7 from J, leaving 13 bases between them. Looked up from germline, CDR1 is KGHSH and CDR2 is LQKENI. The CDR3 nucleotides read TGTGCCAGCTCACCACCAAGCTCTAGATCGGAGCAGTACTTC. Protein sequence: CASSPPSSRSEQYF.

This clonotype was observed many times. The chain joins TRBV18 to TRBJ1-1; no clear D. Germline V gives CDR1 KGHSH, CDR2 LQKENI. Trimming shortened V by 1 base and J by 8 bases, and 5 bases separated the two germline ends. The CDR3 is made up of 11 amino acids. CDR3 coding DNA: TGTGCCAGCTCACCACACGAGGAAGCTTTCTTT. Translated: CASSPHEEAFF.

In its sample, this clonotype was seen a few times. The genes are TRBV7-3 and TRBJ2-1; 14 bases fit TRBD2. V lost 5 bases, J lost 4 bases, and 13 bases stayed unmatched. Germline V gene sequence: CDR1 SGHTA, CDR2 FQGTGA. The CDR3 is made up of 19 amino acids. The CDR3 protein is CASSPTGLAGEGGYNEQFF. The CDR3 coding sequence is TGTGCCAGCAGCCCAACGGGACTAGCGGGAGAAGGTGGTTACAATGAGCAGTTCTTC.